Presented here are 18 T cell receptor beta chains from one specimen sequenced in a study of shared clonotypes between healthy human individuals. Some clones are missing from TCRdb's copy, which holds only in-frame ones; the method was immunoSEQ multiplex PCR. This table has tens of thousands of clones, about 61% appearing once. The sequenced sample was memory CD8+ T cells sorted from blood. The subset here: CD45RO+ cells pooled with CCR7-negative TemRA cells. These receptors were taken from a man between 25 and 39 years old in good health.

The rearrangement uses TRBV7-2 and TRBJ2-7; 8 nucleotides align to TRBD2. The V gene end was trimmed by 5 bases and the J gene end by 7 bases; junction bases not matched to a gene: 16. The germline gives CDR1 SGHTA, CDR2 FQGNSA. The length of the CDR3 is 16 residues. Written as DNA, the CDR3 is TGTGCCAGCAGCCTAAAGAGCGGGAGCCCAGGTTTAGAGCAGTACTTC. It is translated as CASSLKSGSPGLEQYF. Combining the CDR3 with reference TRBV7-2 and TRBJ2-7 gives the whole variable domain GAGVSQSPSNKVTEKGKDVELRCDPISGHTALYWYRQSLGQGLEFLIYFQGNSAPDKSGLPSDRFSAERTGGSVSTLTIQRTQQEDSAVYLCASSLKSGSPGLEQYFGPGTRLTVT.

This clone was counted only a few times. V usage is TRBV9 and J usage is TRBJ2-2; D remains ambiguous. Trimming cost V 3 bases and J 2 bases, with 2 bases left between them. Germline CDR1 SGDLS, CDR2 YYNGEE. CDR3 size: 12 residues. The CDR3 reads CASSENTGELFF. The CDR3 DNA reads TGTGCCAGCAGCGAAAACACCGGGGAGCTGTTTTTT. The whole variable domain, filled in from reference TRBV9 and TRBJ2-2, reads DSGVTQTPKHLITATGQRVTLRCSPRSGDLSVYWYQQSLDQGLQFLIQYYNGEERAKGNILERFSAQQFPDLHSELNLSSLELGDSALYFCASSENTGELFFGEGSRLTVL.

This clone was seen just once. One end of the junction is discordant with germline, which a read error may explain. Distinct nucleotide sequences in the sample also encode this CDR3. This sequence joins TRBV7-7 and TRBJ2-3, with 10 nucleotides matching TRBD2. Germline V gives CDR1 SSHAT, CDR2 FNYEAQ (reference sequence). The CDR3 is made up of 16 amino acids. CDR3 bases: TGTGCTAGCAGCCCAACGACTAGCGGGAGCACAGATACGCAGTATTTT. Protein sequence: CASSPTTSGSTDTQYF.

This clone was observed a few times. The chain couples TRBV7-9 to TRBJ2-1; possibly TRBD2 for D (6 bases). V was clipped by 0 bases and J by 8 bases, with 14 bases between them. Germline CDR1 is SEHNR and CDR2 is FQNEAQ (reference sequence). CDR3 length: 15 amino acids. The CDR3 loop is CASSLAGSSGDEQFF. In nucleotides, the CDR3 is TGTGCCAGCAGCTTAGCTGGGTCTTCGGGGGATGAGCAGTTCTTC.

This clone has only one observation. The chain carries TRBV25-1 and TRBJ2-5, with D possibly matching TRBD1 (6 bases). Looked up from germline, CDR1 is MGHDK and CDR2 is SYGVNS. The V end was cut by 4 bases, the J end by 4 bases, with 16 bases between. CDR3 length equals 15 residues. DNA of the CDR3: TGTGCCAGCAGTGCCTTAGGGGGAGTCAGAGAGACCCAGTACTTC. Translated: CASSALGGVRETQYF. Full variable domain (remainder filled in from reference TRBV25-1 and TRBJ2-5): EADIYQTPRYLVIGTGKKITLECSQTMGHDKMYWYQQDPGMELHLIHYSYGVNSTEKGDLSSESTVSRIRTEHFPLTLESARPSHTSQYLCASSALGGVRETQYFGPGTRLLVL.

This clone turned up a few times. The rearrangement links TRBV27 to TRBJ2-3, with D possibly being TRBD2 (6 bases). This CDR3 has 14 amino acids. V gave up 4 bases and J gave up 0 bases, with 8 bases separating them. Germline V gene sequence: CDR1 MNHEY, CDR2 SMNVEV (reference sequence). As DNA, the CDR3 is TGTGCCAGCAGTTGGGACTTTAGCACAGATACGCAGTATTTT. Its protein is CASSWDFSTDTQYF.

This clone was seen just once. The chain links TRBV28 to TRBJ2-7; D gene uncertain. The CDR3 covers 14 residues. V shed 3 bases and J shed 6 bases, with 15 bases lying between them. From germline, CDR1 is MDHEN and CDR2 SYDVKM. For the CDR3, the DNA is TGTGCCAGCAGTTTTCTGAGCTCGGTGGGCGAGCAGTACTTC. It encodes CASSFLSSVGEQYF.

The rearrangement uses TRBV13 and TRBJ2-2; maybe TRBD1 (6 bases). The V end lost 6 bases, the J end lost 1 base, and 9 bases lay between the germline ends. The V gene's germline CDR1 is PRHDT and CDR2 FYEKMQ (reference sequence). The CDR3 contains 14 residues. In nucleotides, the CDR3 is TGTGCCAGCAGTAAGACAGGGAACACCGGGGAGCTGTTTTTT. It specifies CASSKTGNTGELFF.

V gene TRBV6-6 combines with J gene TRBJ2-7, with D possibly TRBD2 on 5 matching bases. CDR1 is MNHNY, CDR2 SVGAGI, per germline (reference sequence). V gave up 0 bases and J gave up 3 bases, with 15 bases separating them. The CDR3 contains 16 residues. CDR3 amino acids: CASSYSAGRRIYEQYF. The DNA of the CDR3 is TGTGCCAGCAGTTACTCGGCGGGCAGACGAATCTACGAGCAGTACTTC.

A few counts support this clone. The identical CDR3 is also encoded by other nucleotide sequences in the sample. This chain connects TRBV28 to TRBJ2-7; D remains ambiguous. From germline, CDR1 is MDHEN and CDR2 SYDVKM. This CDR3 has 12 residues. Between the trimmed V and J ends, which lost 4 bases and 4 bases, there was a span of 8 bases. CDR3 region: CASSSLSYEQYF. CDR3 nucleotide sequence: TGTGCCAGCAGTTCCTTAAGTTACGAGCAGTACTTC.

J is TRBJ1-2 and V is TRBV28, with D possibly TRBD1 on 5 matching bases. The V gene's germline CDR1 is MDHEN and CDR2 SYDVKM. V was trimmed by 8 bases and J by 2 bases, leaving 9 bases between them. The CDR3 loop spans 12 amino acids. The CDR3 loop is CASSDSNYGYTF. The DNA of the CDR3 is TGTGCCAGCTCCGACAGCAACTATGGCTACACCTTC.

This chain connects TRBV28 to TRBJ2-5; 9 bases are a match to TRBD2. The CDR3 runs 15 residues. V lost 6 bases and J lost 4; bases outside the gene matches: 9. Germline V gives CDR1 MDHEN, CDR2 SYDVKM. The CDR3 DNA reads TGTGCCAGCAGACCCCTAGCGGGGAACGGAGAGACCCAGTACTTC. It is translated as CASRPLAGNGETQYF.

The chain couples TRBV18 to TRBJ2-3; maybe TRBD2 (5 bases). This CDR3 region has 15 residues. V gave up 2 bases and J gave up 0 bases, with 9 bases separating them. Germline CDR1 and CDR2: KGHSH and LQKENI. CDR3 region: CASSPRTGSTDTQYF. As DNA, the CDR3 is TGTGCCAGCTCACCAAGGACGGGAAGCACAGATACGCAGTATTTT.

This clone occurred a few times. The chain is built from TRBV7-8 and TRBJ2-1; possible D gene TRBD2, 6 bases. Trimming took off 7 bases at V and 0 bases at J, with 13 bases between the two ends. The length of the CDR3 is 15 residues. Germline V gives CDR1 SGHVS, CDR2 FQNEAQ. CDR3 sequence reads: CASTTDGSSYNEQFF. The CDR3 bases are TGTGCCAGCACCACAGACGGGAGCTCCTACAATGAGCAGTTCTTC.

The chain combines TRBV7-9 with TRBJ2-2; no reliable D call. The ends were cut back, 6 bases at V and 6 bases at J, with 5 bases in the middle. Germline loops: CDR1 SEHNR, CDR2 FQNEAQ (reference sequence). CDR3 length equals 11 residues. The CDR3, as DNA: TGTGCCAGCAGGCAGCCCGGGGAGCTGTTTTTT. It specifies CASRQPGELFF.

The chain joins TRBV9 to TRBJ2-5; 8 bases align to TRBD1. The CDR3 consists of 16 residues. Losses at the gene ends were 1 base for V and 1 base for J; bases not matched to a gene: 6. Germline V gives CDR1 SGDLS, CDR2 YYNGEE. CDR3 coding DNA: TGTGCCAGCAGCGTAAGCACCGGACAGGGCCAAGAGACCCAGTACTTC. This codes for CASSVSTGQGQETQYF.

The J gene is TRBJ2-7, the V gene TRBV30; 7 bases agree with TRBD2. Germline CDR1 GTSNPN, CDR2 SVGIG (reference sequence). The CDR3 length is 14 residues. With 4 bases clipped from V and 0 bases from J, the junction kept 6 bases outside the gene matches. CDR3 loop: CAWTFGGSSYEQYF. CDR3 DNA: TGTGCCTGGACGTTCGGGGGGAGCTCCTACGAGCAGTACTTC.

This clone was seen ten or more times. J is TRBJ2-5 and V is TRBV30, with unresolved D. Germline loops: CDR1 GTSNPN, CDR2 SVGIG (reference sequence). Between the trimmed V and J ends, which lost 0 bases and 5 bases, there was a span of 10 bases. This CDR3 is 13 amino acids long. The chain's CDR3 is CAWSVTASETQYF. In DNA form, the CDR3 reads TGTGCCTGGAGTGTAACGGCGAGTGAGACCCAGTACTTC.